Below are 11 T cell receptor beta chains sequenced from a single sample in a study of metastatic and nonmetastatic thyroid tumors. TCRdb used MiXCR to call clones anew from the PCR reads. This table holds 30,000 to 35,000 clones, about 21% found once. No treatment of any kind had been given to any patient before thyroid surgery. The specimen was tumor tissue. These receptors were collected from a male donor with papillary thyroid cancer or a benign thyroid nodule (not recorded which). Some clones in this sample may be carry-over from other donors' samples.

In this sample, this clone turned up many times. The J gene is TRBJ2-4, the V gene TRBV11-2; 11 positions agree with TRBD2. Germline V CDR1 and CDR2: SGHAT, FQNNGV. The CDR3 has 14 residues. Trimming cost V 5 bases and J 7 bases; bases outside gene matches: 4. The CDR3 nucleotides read TGTGCCAGCAGCCCCACTAGCGGGAGCAACATTCAGTACTTC. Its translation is CASSPTSGSNIQYF.

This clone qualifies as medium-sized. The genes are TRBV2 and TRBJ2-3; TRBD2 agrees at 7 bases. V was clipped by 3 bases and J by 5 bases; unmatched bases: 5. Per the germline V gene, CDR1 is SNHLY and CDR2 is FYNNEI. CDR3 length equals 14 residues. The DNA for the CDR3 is TGTGCCAGCAGTGATGGGGGGGTGGTAGATACGCAGTATTTT. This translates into CASSDGGVVDTQYF.

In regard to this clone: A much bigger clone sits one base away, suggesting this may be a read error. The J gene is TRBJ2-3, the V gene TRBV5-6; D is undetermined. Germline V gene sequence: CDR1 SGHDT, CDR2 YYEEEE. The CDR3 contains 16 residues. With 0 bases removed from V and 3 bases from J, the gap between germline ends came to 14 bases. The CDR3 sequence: CASSLGVMVGTDTQYF. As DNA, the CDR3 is TGTGCCAGCAGCTTGGGTGTCATGGTTGGGACAGATACGCAGTATTTT.

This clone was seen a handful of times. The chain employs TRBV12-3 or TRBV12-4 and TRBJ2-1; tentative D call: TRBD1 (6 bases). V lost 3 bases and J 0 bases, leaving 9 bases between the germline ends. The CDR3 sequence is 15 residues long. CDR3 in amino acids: CASSLRGGSYNEQFF. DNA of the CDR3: TGTGCCAGCAGTTTGAGAGGGGGCTCCTACAATGAGCAGTTCTTC.

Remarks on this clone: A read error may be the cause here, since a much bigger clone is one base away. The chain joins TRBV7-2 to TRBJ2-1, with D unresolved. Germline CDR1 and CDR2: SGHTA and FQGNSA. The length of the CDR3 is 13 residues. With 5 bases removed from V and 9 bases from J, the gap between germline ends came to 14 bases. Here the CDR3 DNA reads TGTGCCAGCAGCCCGCTGCTGTGGGGTGAGCAGTTCTTC. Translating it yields CASSPLLWGEQFF.

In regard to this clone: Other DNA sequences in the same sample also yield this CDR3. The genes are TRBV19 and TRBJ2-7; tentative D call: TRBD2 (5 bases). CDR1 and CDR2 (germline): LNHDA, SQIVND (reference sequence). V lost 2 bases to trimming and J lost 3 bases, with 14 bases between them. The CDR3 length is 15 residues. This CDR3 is CASSILGGAHYEQYF. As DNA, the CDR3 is TGTGCCAGTAGTATACTCGGAGGTGCACACTACGAGCAGTACTTC. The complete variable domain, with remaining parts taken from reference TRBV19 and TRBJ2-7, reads DGGITQSPKYLFRKEGQNVTLSCEQNLNHDAMYWYRQDPGQGLRLIYYSQIVNDFQKGDIAEGYSVSREKKESFPLTVTSAQKNPTAFYLCASSILGGAHYEQYFGPGTRLTVT.

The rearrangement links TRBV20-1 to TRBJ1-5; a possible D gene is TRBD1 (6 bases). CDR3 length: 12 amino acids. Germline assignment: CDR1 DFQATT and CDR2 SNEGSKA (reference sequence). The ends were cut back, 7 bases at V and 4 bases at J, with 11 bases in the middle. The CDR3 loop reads CSVKTGNQPQHF. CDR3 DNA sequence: TGCAGTGTCAAGACAGGTAATCAGCCCCAGCATTTT.

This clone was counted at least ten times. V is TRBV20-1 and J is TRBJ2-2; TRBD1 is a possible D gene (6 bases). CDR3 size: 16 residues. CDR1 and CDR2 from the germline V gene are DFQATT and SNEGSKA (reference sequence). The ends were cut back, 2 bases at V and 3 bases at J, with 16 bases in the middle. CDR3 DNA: TGCAGTGCTAGAAGCCCCGGGACACAACACACCGGGGAGCTGTTTTTT. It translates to CSARSPGTQHTGELFF.

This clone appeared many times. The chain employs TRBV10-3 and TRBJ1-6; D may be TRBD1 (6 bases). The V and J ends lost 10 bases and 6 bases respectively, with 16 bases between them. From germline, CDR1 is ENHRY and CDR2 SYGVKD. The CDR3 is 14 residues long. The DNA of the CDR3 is TGTGCCACCACCTCGGACAGTATTAATTCACCCCTCCACTTT. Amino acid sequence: CATTSDSINSPLHF.

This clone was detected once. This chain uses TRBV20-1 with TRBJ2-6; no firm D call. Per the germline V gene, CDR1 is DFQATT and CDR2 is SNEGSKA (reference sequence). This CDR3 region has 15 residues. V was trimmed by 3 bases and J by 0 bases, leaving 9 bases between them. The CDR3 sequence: CSASPRVSGANVLTF. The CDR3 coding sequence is TGCAGTGCTAGCCCTCGGGTCTCTGGGGCCAACGTCCTGACTTTC.

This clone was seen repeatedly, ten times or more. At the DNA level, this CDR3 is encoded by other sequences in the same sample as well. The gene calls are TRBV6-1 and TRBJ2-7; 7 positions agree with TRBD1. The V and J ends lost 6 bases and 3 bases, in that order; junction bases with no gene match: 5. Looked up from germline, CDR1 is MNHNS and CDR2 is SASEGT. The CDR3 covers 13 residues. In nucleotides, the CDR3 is TGTGCCAGCAGCGCCGGGACAGTCTACGAGCAGTACTTC. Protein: CASSAGTVYEQYF.